Listed here are 16 T cell receptor beta chains from one sample, sequenced in a study of vaccination and CD4 T cells after COVID-19. Which antigens these TCRs recognize remains unknown. Oncomine TCR Beta short-read sequencing was applied to DNA from cultured CD4+ T cells. In TCRdb, the PCR reads were re-called with MiXCR into one record per CDR3 protein. The sample lists roughly 20,000 distinct CDR3 sequences; around half were seen once. The treatment is: roughly ten-day PBMC culture with coronavirus spike peptide pools or control peptides (ViraFEST assay). The sample here was CD4+ T cells from blood, cultured in vitro, taken before SARS-CoV-2 vaccination. The source of these receptors is a human donor who had recovered from COVID-19.

This chain uses TRBV7-9 with TRBJ2-3; 11 bases line up with TRBD2. The CDR3 covers 19 residues. The V gene end was trimmed by 5 bases and the J gene end by 0 bases; junction bases not matched to a gene: 13. The V gene's germline CDR1 is SEHNR and CDR2 FQNEAQ (reference sequence). The chain's CDR3 is CASSARLAGLGFSTDTQYF. CDR3 DNA sequence: TGTGCCAGCAGCGCCCGACTAGCGGGACTGGGTTTTAGCACAGATACGCAGTATTTT.

This chain uses TRBV11-1 with TRBJ2-7; a possible D gene is TRBD1 (6 bases). This CDR3 has 14 amino acids. From germline, CDR1 is SGHAT and CDR2 FQDESV (reference sequence). V was pared by 3 bases and J by 3 bases, with 12 bases between. DNA for the CDR3: TGTGCCAGCAGCTTGAGGTCCAGGGGCTACGAGCAGTACTTC. Its protein product is CASSLRSRGYEQYF.

This rearrangement joins TRBV28 to TRBJ1-2; D is undetermined. This CDR3 region has 14 residues. Germline V lookup: CDR1 MDHEN, CDR2 SYDVKM. V lost 2 bases and J 8 bases, leaving 15 bases between the germline ends. CDR3: CASSLRDARGGYTF. CDR3 in DNA: TGTGCCAGCAGTTTACGTGACGCCCGAGGAGGCTACACCTTC.

This clonotype came up a few times. The chain carries TRBV20-1 and TRBJ1-6, with TRBD1 as a possible D gene (5 bases). This CDR3 has 13 amino acids. Per the germline V gene, CDR1 is DFQATT and CDR2 is SNEGSKA (reference sequence). The ends were cut back, 4 bases at V and 13 bases at J, with 17 bases in the middle. The CDR3 reads CSAKAAGQGPLHF. CDR3 bases: TGCAGTGCTAAAGCGGCAGGGCAGGGTCCCCTCCACTTT.

The chain recombines TRBV20-1 with TRBJ1-2; TRBD1 agrees at 7 bases. CDR1 is DFQATT and CDR2 is SNEGSKA in the germline V gene (reference sequence). This CDR3 has 12 amino acids. V lost 3 bases, J lost 8 bases, and 6 bases stayed unmatched. In DNA form, the CDR3 reads TGCAGTGCTAGTTACAGGGGAGGAGGCTACACCTTC. Translating it yields CSASYRGGGYTF.

This chain uses TRBV25-1 with TRBJ1-1; weak D call: TRBD1 (5 bases). This CDR3 comprises 13 residues. Looked up from germline, CDR1 is MGHDK and CDR2 is SYGVNS. V shed 8 bases and J shed 4 bases, with 14 bases lying between them. The CDR3 here is CASLSPGGTEAFF. The CDR3 DNA follows: TGTGCCAGCCTTTCTCCGGGGGGCACTGAAGCTTTCTTT. The whole variable domain, remainder taken from reference TRBV25-1 and TRBJ1-1, is EADIYQTPRYLVIGTGKKITLECSQTMGHDKMYWYQQDPGMELHLIHYSYGVNSTEKGDLSSESTVSRIRTEHFPLTLESARPSHTSQYLCASLSPGGTEAFFGQGTRLTVV.

The chain couples TRBV20-1 to TRBJ2-3; 12 nucleotides line up with TRBD2. The CDR3 is 16 amino acids. Germline V gene data show CDR1 as DFQATT and CDR2 as SNEGSKA (reference sequence). Trimming at V came to 5 bases and at J to 2 bases, leaving 8 bases not matched to a gene. The CDR3 coding sequence is TGCAGTGCTCTTCCGACTAGCGGGAGATACACAGATACGCAGTATTTT. Protein product: CSALPTSGRYTDTQYF.

V usage is TRBV2 and J usage is TRBJ1-5, with 7 positions matching TRBD1. The CDR3 is made up of 15 amino acids. Germline assignment: CDR1 SNHLY and CDR2 FYNNEI. J lost 5 bases, V lost 5 bases, and 9 bases had no gene match. The CDR3 DNA sequence: TGTGCCAGCAGTCAGGGACAGCAATTTTATCAGCCCCAGCATTTT. It codes for CASSQGQQFYQPQHF.

The sample holds a few counts of this clonotype. The chain is built from TRBV7-2 and TRBJ2-5; D possibly corresponds to TRBD1 (5 bases). The V end lost 7 bases, the J end lost 5 bases, and 11 bases lay between the germline ends. The CDR3 is 12 residues long. CDR1 is SGHTA and CDR2 is FQGNSA in the germline V gene. The CDR3 protein is CASNRQSETQYF. The CDR3 nucleotides read TGTGCCAGCAACCGACAGTCGGAGACCCAGTACTTC. The full variable domain, in which reference TRBV7-2 and TRBJ2-5 provide the parts outside the CDR3, is GAGVSQSPSNKVTEKGKDVELRCDPISGHTALYWYRQSLGQGLEFLIYFQGNSAPDKSGLPSDRFSAERTGGSVSTLTIQRTQQEDSAVYLCASNRQSETQYFGPGTRLLVL.

The V call is TRBV7-6, the J call TRBJ1-3, with D perhaps TRBD1 (5 bases). Germline V gene data show CDR1 as SGHVS and CDR2 as FNYEAQ. V was cut by 6 bases and J by 2 bases, with 5 bases left in between. CDR3 length: 12 amino acids. The CDR3 loop is CASRDTGNTIYF. The CDR3 region has the DNA TGTGCCAGCAGGGACACTGGAAACACCATATATTTT.

This clonotype was seen more than once but under ten times. The gene calls are TRBV10-3 and TRBJ2-3, with D unresolved. CDR1 and CDR2 from the germline V gene are ENHRY and SYGVKD. The CDR3 is made up of 17 amino acids. The V and J ends lost 4 bases and 4 bases respectively, with 21 bases between them. In DNA, the CDR3 is TGTGCCATCAGTGGCCCAGATCGCCCAGGTGTAGCAGATACGCAGTATTTT. Residues: CAISGPDRPGVADTQYF.

The rearrangement links TRBV6-1 to TRBJ2-7; D is perhaps TRBD1 or TRBD2 (7 bases each). This CDR3 contains 17 residues. Trimming pared 8 bases from V and 5 bases from J, leaving 28 bases between. Germline lookup yields CDR1 MNHNS and CDR2 SASEGT. The CDR3 bases are TGTGCCAGCCGATACCAAGGACTAGGGTTCAGGGGGAACGAGCAGTACTTC. It is translated as CASRYQGLGFRGNEQYF.

In this sample, this clonotype turned up a few times. J is TRBJ2-3 and V is TRBV2; D remains ambiguous. The CDR3 extends over 16 amino acids. Germline V gene data show CDR1 as SNHLY and CDR2 as FYNNEI. V lost 4 bases and J lost 4, with 18 bases in between. The CDR3: CASSVGANLGPDTQYF. In DNA, the CDR3 is TGTGCCAGCAGTGTTGGAGCAAACCTTGGCCCAGATACGCAGTATTTT.

This clonotype was recorded a few times. V usage is TRBV6-1 and J usage is TRBJ1-2, with D tentatively TRBD1 (5 bases). The germline V gene has CDR1 MNHNS and CDR2 SASEGT. This CDR3 is built from 14 residues. V lost 2 bases, J lost 8 bases, and 15 bases lay in between. CDR3 nucleotide sequence: TGTGCCAGCAGTGAATTGATACAGGCTACGGGCTACACCTTC. Translation: CASSELIQATGYTF.

The gene calls are TRBV2 and TRBJ1-5; 9 bases align to TRBD1. In germline, CDR1 is SNHLY, CDR2 FYNNEI. The CDR3 consists of 14 residues. Trimming at V came to 6 bases and at J to 7 bases, leaving 7 bases not matched to a gene. The CDR3 here is CASSQQGARQPQHF. As DNA, the CDR3 is TGTGCCAGCAGCCAACAGGGGGCGCGACAGCCCCAGCATTTT.

The chain joins TRBV18 to TRBJ2-5, with 10 positions matching TRBD1. In germline, CDR1 is KGHSH, CDR2 LQKENI. Trimming cost V 1 base and J 5 bases; bases outside gene matches: 7. This CDR3 contains 16 residues. The CDR3, as DNA: TGTGCCAGCTCACCACTCCGACAGGGGGCAATGGAGACCCAGTACTTC. This encodes CASSPLRQGAMETQYF.